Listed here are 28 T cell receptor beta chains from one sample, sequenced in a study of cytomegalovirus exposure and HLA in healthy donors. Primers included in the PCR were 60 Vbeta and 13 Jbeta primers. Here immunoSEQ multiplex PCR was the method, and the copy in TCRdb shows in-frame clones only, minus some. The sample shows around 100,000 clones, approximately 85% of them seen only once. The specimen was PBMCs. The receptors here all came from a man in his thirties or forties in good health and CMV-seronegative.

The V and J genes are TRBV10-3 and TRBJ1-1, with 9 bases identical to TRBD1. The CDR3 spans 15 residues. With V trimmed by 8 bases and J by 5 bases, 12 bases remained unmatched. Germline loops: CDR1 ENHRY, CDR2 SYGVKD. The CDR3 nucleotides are TGTGCCATCTCGGGACAGGGTTTGGATCAAACTGAAGCTTTCTTT. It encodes CAISGQGLDQTEAFF.

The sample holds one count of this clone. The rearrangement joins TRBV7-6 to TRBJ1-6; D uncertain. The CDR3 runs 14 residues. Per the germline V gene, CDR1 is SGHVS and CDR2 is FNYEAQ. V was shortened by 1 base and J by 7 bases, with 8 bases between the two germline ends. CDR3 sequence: CASSLVRENSPLHF. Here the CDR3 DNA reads TGTGCCAGCAGCTTAGTTAGGGAGAATTCACCCCTCCACTTT.

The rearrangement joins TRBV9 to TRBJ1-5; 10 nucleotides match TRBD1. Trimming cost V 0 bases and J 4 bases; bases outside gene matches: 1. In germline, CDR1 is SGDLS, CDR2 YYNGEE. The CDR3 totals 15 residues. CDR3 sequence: CASSVAGQGNQPQHF. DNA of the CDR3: TGTGCCAGCAGCGTAGCGGGACAGGGGAATCAGCCCCAGCATTTT.

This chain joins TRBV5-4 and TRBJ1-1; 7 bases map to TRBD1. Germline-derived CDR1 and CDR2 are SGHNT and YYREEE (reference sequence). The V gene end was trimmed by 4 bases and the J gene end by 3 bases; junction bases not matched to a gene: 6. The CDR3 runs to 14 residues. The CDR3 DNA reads TGTGCCAGCAGCGTTAAGACAGGGTACACTGAAGCTTTCTTT. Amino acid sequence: CASSVKTGYTEAFF.

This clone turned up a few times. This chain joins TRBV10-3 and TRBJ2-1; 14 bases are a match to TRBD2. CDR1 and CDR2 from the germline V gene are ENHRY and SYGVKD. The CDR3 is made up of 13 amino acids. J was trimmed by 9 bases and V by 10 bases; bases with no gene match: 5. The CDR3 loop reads CATLTSGGAEQFF. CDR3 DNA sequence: TGTGCCACCTTGACTAGCGGGGGGGCTGAGCAGTTCTTC.

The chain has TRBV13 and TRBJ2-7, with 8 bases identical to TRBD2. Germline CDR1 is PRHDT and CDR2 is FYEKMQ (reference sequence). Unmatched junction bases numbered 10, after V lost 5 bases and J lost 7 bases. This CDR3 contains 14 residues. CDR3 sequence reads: CASSQGSGGREQYF. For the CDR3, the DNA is TGTGCCAGCAGCCAAGGGAGCGGGGGCCGAGAGCAGTACTTC.

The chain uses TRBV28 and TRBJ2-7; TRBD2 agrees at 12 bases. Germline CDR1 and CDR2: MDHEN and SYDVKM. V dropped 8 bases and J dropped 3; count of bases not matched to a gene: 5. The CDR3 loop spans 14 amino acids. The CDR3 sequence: CASRLAGDRYEQYF. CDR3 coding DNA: TGTGCCAGCCGACTAGCGGGGGACCGCTACGAGCAGTACTTC.

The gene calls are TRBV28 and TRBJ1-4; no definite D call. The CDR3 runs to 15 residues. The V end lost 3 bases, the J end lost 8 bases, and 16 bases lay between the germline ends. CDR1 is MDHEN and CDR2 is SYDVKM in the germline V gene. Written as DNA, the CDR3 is TGTGCCAGCAGTTTTCCGGGGTCATCTACGGAAAAACTGTTTTTT. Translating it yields CASSFPGSSTEKLFF. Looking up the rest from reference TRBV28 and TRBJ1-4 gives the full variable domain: DVKVTQSSRYLVKRTGEKVFLECVQDMDHENMFWYRQDPGLGLRLIYFSYDVKMKEKGDIPEGYSVSREKKERFSLILESASTNQTSMYLCASSFPGSSTEKLFFGSGTQLSVL.

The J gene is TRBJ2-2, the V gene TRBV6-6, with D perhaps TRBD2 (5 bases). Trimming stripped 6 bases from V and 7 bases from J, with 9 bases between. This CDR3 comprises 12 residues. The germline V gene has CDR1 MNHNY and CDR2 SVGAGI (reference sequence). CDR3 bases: TGTGCCAGCAGCCCCGAGGGCGGGGAGCTGTTTTTT. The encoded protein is CASSPEGGELFF.

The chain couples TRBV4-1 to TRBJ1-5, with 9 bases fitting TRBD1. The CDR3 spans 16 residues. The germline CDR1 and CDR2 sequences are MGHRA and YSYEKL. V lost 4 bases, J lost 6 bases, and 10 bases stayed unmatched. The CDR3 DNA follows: TGCGCCAGCAGCCCTCGCCGGGACAGGGCGATTCAGCCCCAGCATTTT. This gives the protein CASSPRRDRAIQPQHF.

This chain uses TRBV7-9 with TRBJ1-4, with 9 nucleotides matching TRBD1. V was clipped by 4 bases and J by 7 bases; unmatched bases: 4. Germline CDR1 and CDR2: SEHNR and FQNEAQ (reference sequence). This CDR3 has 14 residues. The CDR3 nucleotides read TGTGCCAGCAGCTCCGGGACAGGGAGTGAAAAACTGTTTTTT. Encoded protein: CASSSGTGSEKLFF.

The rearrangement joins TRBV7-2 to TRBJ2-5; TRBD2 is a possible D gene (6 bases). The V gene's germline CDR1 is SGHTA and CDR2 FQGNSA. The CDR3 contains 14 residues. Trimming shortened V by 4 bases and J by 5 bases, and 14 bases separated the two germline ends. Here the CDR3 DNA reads TGTGCCAGCAGCTCCCACGGGAGTAGGGAGACCCAGTACTTC. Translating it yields CASSSHGSRETQYF.

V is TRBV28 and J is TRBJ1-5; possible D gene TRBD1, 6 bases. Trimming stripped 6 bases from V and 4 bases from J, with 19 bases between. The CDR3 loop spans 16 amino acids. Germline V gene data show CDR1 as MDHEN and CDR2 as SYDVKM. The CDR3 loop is CASSLHRTVTNQPQHF. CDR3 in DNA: TGTGCCAGCAGCCTCCACCGGACAGTCACTAATCAGCCCCAGCATTTT.

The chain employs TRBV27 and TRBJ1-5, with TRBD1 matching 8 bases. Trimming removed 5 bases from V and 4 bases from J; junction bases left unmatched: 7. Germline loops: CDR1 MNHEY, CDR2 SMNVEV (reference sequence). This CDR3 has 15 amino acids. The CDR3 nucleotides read TGTGCCAGCAGTCAAGGGACAGGTGGAAATCAGCCCCAGCATTTT. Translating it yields CASSQGTGGNQPQHF.

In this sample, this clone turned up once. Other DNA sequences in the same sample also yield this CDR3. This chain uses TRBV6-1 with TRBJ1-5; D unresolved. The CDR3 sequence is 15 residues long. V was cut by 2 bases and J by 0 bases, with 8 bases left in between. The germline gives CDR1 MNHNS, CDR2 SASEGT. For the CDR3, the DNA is TGTGCCAGCAGTGAATCCGGTTATAGCAATCAGCCCCAGCATTTT. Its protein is CASSESGYSNQPQHF.

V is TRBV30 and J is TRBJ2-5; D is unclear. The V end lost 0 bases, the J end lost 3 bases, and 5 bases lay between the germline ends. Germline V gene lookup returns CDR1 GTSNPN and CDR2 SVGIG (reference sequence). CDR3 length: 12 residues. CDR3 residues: CAWSVSEETQYF. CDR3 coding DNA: TGTGCCTGGAGTGTGAGCGAAGAGACCCAGTACTTC.

The CDR3 loop is CASSQETSGPSYEQYF. In DNA form, the CDR3 reads TGTGCCAGCAGCCAAGAAACTAGCGGTCCTTCCTACGAGCAGTACTTC. This sequence joins TRBV4-2 and TRBJ2-7; TRBD2 matches 8 bases. From germline, CDR1 is LGHNA and CDR2 YNFKEQ. V trimming: 0 bases; J trimming: 1 base; junction bases outside the gene matches: 5. The CDR3 spans 16 residues.

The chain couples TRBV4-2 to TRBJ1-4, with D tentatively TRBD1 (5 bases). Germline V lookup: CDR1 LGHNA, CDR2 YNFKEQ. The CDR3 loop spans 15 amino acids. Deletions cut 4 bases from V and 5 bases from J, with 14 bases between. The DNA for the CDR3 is TGTGCCAGCAGCCCCCGACAGCATGAAAATGAAAAACTGTTTTTT. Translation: CASSPRQHENEKLFF.

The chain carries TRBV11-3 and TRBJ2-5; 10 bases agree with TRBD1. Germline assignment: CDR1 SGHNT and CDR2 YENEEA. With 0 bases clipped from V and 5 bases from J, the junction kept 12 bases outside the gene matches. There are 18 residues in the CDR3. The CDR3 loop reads CASSLDHPGQGGGETQYF. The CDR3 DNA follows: TGTGCCAGCAGCTTAGACCACCCCGGACAGGGGGGAGGGGAGACCCAGTACTTC.

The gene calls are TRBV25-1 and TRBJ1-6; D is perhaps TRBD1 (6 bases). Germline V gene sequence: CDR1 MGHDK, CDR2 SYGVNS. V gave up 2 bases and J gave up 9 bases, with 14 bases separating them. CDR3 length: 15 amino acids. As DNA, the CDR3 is TGTGCCAGCAGTGAAGGGTGGGGGCTCAGTTCACCCCTCCACTTT. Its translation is CASSEGWGLSSPLHF.

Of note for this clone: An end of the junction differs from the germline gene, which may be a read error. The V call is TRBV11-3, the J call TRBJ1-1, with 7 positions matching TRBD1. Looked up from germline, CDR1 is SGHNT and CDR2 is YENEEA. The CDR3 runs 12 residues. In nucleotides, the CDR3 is TGTGCCAGCAGCATAGAGACAGGGCCGTCTTTCTTT. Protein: CASSIETGPSFF. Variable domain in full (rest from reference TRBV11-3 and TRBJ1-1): EAGVVQSPRYKIIEKKQPVAFWCNPISGHNTLYWYLQNLGQGPELLIRYENEEAVDDSQLPKDRFSAERLKGVDSTLKIQPAELGDSAVYLCASSIETGPSFFGQGTRLTVV.

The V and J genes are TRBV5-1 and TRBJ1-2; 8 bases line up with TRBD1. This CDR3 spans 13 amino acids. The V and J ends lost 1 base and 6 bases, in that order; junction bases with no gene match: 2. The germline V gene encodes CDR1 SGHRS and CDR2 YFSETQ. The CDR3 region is CASSLSTGDGYTF. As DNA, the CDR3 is TGCGCCAGCAGCTTGTCGACAGGGGATGGCTACACCTTC.

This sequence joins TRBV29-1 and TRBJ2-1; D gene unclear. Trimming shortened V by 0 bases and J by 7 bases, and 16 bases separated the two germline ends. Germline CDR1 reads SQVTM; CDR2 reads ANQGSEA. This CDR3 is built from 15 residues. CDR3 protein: CSVEDTPPLFNEQFF. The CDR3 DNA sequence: TGCAGCGTTGAAGATACTCCACCCCTTTTTAATGAGCAGTTCTTC.

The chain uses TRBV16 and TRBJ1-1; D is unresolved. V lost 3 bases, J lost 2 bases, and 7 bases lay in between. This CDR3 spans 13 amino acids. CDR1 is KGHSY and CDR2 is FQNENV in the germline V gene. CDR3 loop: CASSQRGNTEAFF. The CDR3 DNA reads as TGTGCCAGCAGCCAGCGAGGAAACACTGAAGCTTTCTTT.

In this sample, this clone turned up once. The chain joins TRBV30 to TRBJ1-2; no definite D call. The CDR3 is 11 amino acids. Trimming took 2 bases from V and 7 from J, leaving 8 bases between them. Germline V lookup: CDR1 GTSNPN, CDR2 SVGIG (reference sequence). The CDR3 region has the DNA TGTGCCTGGAGTTCGTCCGGTGGCTACACCTTC. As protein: CAWSSSGGYTF.

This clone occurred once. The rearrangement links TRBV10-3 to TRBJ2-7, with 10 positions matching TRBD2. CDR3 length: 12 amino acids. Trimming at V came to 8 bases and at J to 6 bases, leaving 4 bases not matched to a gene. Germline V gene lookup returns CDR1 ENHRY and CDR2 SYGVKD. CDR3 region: CAIGAGGLEQYF. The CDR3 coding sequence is TGTGCCATCGGAGCGGGAGGGCTCGAGCAGTACTTC.

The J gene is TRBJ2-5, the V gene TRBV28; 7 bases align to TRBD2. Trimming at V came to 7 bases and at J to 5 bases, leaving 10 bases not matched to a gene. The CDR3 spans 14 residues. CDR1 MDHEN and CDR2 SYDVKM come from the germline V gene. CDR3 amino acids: CASTASGAEETQYF. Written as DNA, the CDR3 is TGTGCCAGCACCGCGAGCGGGGCGGAGGAGACCCAGTACTTC.

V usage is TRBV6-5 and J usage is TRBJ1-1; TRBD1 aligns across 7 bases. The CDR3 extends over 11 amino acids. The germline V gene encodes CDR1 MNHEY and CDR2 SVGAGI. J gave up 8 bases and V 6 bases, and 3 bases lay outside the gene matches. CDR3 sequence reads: CASSRQGEAFF. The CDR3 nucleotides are TGTGCCAGCAGCAGACAGGGCGAAGCTTTCTTT.